This T cell receptor beta chain was sequenced during a study of graft-versus-host responses after intestinal transplantation. Study overall: Every recipient had anti-thymocyte globulin induction and around 3 years of tacrolimus plus steroids. Regarding the study as a whole: GvH clones turned up in recipient marrow; some had shown up first in ileum or blood.

Profiled with immunoSEQ multiplex PCR; TCRdb holds only in-frame clones, not every one. The data contain tens of thousands of clones, more than 70% of them seen just once; the ten biggest clones take up around 2.7%. This CDR3 is 15 amino acids long. Trimming cost V 3 bases and J 0 bases, with 11 bases left between them. Germline values: CDR1 KGHSH, CDR2 LQKENI. For this clone: The antigen is unknown.

The sequence was obtained from a human donor who received an intestinal transplant. Sequenced material: unstimulated CD8+ T cells sorted from spleen or lymph node cells, taken before intestinal transplant. The V gene is TRBV18, the J gene TRBJ1-1; no reliable D call. Here the CDR3 DNA reads TGTGCCAGCTCACCTGAGCGGCTCATGAACACTGAAGCTTTCTTT. It is translated as CASSPERLMNTEAFF.